The rows below give T cell receptor beta chains drawn from one sample of a study of human T cells and chemical hapten exposure. Each CDR3 protein gets one entry after TCRdb re-called the RACE reads with MiXCR. Found here are approximately 400,000 distinct CDR3 sequences, 5.1% of them singletons; the top ten hold 2% to 3%. The specimen comprised whole blood, sampled in connection with sensitization to the hapten diphenylcyclopropenone (DPC). These receptors were obtained from a woman aged 45-65 years with alopecia areata. Some clones in this sample may be carry-over from other donors' samples. CDR3s include the opening cysteine and the closing phenylalanine or tryptophan. D genes are given only for firm matches. Size is omitted from some rows. Given values are once, few, many or a class for expanded clones.

D gene	clone size	V gene	J gene	CDR3 DNA	CDR3 protein
.	many	TRBV12-3/TRBV12-4	TRBJ2-3	TGTGCCAGCAGTCTTATTTCAAGACCAGATACGCAGTATTTT	CASSLISRPDTQYF
TRBD2	many	TRBV28	TRBJ2-2	TGTGCCAGCAGTTTCCGCGGGAGGAGGACCGGGGAGCTGTTTTTT	CASSFRGRRTGELFF
.	.	TRBV6-2/TRBV6-3	TRBJ1-5	TGTGCCAGCAGTCTGCAGGGGCCCCACAATCAGCCCCAGCATTTT	CASSLQGPHNQPQHF
TRBD1	few	TRBV29-1	TRBJ1-1	TGCAGCGTGGATAAGGAGGGGGCGGGCGGAGCTTTCTTT	CSVDKEGAGGAFF
TRBD2	few	TRBV5-6	TRBJ2-1	TGTGCCAGCAGGAGGCTAGCGGGGTCCAATGAGCAGTTCTTC	CASRRLAGSNEQFF
.	few	TRBV29-1	TRBJ1-2	TGCAGCGTTGAACCCAGGAACTATGGCTACACCTTC	CSVEPRNYGYTF
TRBD2	many	TRBV12-3/TRBV12-4	TRBJ2-3	TGTGCCAGCAGTCCATTCCCTGGCGGGAGTACAGATACGCAGTATTTT	CASSPFPGGSTDTQYF
.	many	TRBV7-6	TRBJ2-1	TGTGCCAGCAGCTCTCACAATGAGCAGTTCTTC	CASSSHNEQFF
TRBD1	many	TRBV20-1	TRBJ1-1	TGCAGTGCTATCCCTTGGACAGGGGAGACTGAAGCTTTCTTT	CSAIPWTGETEAFF
.	many	TRBV5-6	TRBJ2-5	TGTGCCAGCAGCTTGGAGGGCAGGCACCAAGAGACCCAGTACTTC	CASSLEGRHQETQYF
TRBD2	many	TRBV29-1	TRBJ2-3	TGCAGTCTTGGGGGGGTCTCTGGGGATACGCAGTATTTT	CSLGGVSGDTQYF
.	many	TRBV29-1	TRBJ2-3	TGCAGCGTTGAGACTTCTAGCACAGATACGCAGTATTTT	CSVETSSTDTQYF
TRBD1	.	TRBV11-1	TRBJ2-1	TGTGCCAGCAGCCGTTCCGAGACAGGGAACTACAATGAGCAGTTCTTC	CASSRSETGNYNEQFF
.	many	TRBV29-1	TRBJ2-2	TGCAGCGCCACGAAAGAGAGTCCCGGGGAGCTGTTTTTT	CSATKESPGELFF
.	few	TRBV4-3	TRBJ1-2	TGCGCCAGCAGGGATGGCTACACCTTC	CASRDGYTF
.	.	TRBV10-1	TRBJ2-7	TGCGCCAGCAGTGGGAACAGGGACGACGAGCAGTACTTC	CASSGNRDDEQYF
TRBD2	.	TRBV5-6	TRBJ2-3	TGTGCCAGCAGCGCGAGACTAGCGGGGGGCCCGGGCACAGATACGCAGTATTTT	CASSARLAGGPGTDTQYF
.	.	TRBV11-2	TRBJ2-3	TGTGCCAGCAGCTTAGGCAGGGCGGCCAAGGATACGCAGTATTTT	CASSLGRAAKDTQYF
.	.	TRBV2	TRBJ2-7	TGTGCCAGCACCGACGGGTTGGGGGCCAGCGAGCAGTACTTC	CASTDGLGASEQYF
.	few	TRBV3-1	TRBJ1-3	TGTGCCAGCAGCCAAGATTGGGATTCGGGAAACACCATATATTTT	CASSQDWDSGNTIYF
TRBD1	many	TRBV28	TRBJ1-2	TGTGCCAGCAGGCTTACAGGGGACGTTATCCTATATGGCTACACCTTC	CASRLTGDVILYGYTF
TRBD1	many	TRBV7-6	TRBJ2-7	TGTGCCAGCAGCCTAGAGGTCCCCGGACAGGGGCTGAACGAGCAGTACTTC	CASSLEVPGQGLNEQYF
TRBD1	many	TRBV7-8	TRBJ2-3	TGTGCCAGCAGCCTGGACAGGGCGGATACGCAGTATTTT	CASSLDRADTQYF
TRBD2	many	TRBV7-9	TRBJ2-1	TGTGCCAGCAGCTTACTAGCGGAAAATGAGCAGTTCTTC	CASSLLAENEQFF
TRBD2	few	TRBV29-1	TRBJ2-7	TGCAGCGTTGCTCGACTAGCGGGAGTTGAGCAGTACTTC	CSVARLAGVEQYF
TRBD1	many	TRBV12-3/TRBV12-4	TRBJ1-2	TGTGCCAGCAGTTTTTTTGGGGATACAGGGGATGGCTACACCTTC	CASSFFGDTGDGYTF
.	few	TRBV6-2/TRBV6-3	TRBJ2-7	TGTGCCAGCAGCCCGGCGGGCCTCGAGCAGTACTTC	CASSPAGLEQYF
.	.	TRBV12-3/TRBV12-4	TRBJ1-5	TGTGCCAGCGGGGGTGGGCGGCCCCAGCATTTT	CASGGGRPQHF
TRBD1	few	TRBV20-1	TRBJ2-7	TGCAGTGCTAGTACCCGACAGGGTTTCTCCTACGAGCAGTACTTC	CSASTRQGFSYEQYF
.	few	TRBV6-1	TRBJ1-2	TGTGCCAGCAGTATTTCGGAATCTAACTATGGCTACACCTTC	CASSISESNYGYTF
.	many	TRBV4-3	TRBJ2-1	TGCGCCAGCAGCCAAGATCTCGGCCAGGGCCATGAGCAGTTCTTC	CASSQDLGQGHEQFF
.	many	TRBV5-1	TRBJ1-1	TGCGCCAGCAGCCCAGGGGAGCTGAACACTGAAGCTTTCTTT	CASSPGELNTEAFF
.	many	TRBV4-1	TRBJ2-7	TGCGCCAGCAGCCGTAGGTCTTCCTACGAGCAGTACTTC	CASSRRSSYEQYF
TRBD1	many	TRBV6-6	TRBJ2-3	TGTGCCAGCAGGAAACAGGGGGTCGCAGATACGCAGTATTTT	CASRKQGVADTQYF
TRBD2	many	TRBV6-2/TRBV6-3	TRBJ2-7	TGTGCCAGCAGTTACGTCCGCGGGAGGATCTCCTACGAGCAGTACTTC	CASSYVRGRISYEQYF
TRBD2	many	TRBV29-1	TRBJ2-7	TGCAGCGCTCTGACTAGCGGGAGAAGGAACGAGCAGTACTTC	CSALTSGRRNEQYF
.	many	TRBV12-3/TRBV12-4	TRBJ2-2	TGTGCCAGCAGTTTAGGAGGGCCGGGTACCGGGGAGCTGTTTTTT	CASSLGGPGTGELFF
TRBD1	.	TRBV5-6	TRBJ2-7	TGTGCCAGCACCTTCGGGACAGGGTTGCAGGAGCAGTACTTC	CASTFGTGLQEQYF
.	many	TRBV12-3/TRBV12-4	TRBJ1-1	TGTGCCAGCAGTTTTAGGGGGGAAGCTTTCTTT	CASSFRGEAFF
.	many	TRBV7-9	TRBJ2-3	TGTGCCAGCAGCCCGCCCCCTAGCACAGATACGCAGTATTTT	CASSPPPSTDTQYF
TRBD2	many	TRBV6-5	TRBJ2-1	TGTGCCGCGGGGAGGGCAGGGACGTACAATGAGCAGTTCTTC	CAAGRAGTYNEQFF
TRBD2	many	TRBV20-1	TRBJ2-3	TGCAGTGCTAGAGTGCTAGCGGGTTTCACAGATACGCAGTATTTT	CSARVLAGFTDTQYF
TRBD1	many	TRBV12-3/TRBV12-4	TRBJ2-1	TGTGCCAGCAGTTTTCCTACAGGGGGGAGATACAATGAGCAGTTCTTC	CASSFPTGGRYNEQFF
.	few	TRBV18	TRBJ2-7	TGTGCCAGCTCACCAACTCAATCCGGGGGCGAGCAGTACTTC	CASSPTQSGGEQYF
.	.	TRBV13	TRBJ1-1	TGTGCCAGCACCATAAGGGACTTGAACACTGAAGCTTTCTTT	CASTIRDLNTEAFF
TRBD1	many	TRBV6-5	TRBJ1-6	TGTGCCGTACGGGGGACTGCCATACAGGGGGGATCACCCCTCCACTTT	CAVRGTAIQGGSPLHF
TRBD1	.	TRBV5-1	TRBJ1-1	TGCGCCAGCAGCTGGGACAGAGCGATGAACACTGAAGCTTTCTTT	CASSWDRAMNTEAFF
TRBD1	many	TRBV20-1	TRBJ1-5	TGCAGTGCTAATTCTCAGGGGGGAATCGTTCAGCCCCAGCATTTT	CSANSQGGIVQPQHF
.	many	TRBV12-3/TRBV12-4	TRBJ1-3	TGTGCCAGCACCCCCTTGAGCTCTGGAAACACCATATATTTT	CASTPLSSGNTIYF
.	.	TRBV7-2	TRBJ2-5	TGTGCCAGCAGCTTGTATGGACAGCAACAAGAGACCCAGTACTTC	CASSLYGQQQETQYF
.	few	TRBV7-9	TRBJ1-4	TGTGCCAGCAGCTTAATACAGGTTAATGAAAAACTGTTTTTT	CASSLIQVNEKLFF
TRBD2	many	TRBV6-5	TRBJ2-3	TGTGCCAGCAGTTACTCGAAGGCACATCTAGCGGGCACAGATACGCAGTATTTT	CASSYSKAHLAGTDTQYF
TRBD1	many	TRBV5-5	TRBJ1-5	TGTGCCAGCAGCTTGTCAGGGGGCGATCAGCCCCAGCATTTT	CASSLSGGDQPQHF
.	.	TRBV9	TRBJ2-7	TGTGCCAGCAGCGAGGGGGGGAGGGCTAGCGGCTACGAGCTGTACTTC	CASSEGGRASGYELYF